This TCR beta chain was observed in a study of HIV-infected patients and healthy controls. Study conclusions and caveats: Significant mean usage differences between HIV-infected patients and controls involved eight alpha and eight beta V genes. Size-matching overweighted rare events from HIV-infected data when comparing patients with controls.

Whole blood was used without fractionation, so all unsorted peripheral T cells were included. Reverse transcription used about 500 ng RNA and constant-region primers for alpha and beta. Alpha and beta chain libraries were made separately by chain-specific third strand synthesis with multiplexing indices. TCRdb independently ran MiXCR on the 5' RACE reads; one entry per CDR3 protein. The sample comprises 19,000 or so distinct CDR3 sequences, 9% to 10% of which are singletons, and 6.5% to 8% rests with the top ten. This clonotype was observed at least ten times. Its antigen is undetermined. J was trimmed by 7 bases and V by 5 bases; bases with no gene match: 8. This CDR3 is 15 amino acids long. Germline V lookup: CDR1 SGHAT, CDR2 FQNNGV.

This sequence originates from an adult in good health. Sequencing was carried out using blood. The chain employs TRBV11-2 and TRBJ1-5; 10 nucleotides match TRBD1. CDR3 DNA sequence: TGTGCCAGCAGCCCCGACAGGGGGCCTTGGCAGCCCCAGCATTTT. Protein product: CASSPDRGPWQPQHF.